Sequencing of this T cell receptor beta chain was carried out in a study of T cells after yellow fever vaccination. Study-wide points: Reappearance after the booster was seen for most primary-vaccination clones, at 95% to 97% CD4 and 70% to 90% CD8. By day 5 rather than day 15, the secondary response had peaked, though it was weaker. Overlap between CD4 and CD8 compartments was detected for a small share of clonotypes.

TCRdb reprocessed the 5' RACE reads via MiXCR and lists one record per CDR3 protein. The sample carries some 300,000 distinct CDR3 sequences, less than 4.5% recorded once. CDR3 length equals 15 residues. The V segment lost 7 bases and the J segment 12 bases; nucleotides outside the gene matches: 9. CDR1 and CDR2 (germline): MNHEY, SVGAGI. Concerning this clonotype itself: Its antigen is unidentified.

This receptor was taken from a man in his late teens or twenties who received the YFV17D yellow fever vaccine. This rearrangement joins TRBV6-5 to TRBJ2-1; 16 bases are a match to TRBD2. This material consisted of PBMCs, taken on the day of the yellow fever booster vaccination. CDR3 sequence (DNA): TGTGCCAGCACCCCTGGGACTAGCGGGGGGGCGAGGCAGTTCTTC. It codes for CASTPGTSGGARQFF.